The 26 T cell receptor beta chains below come from one sample, sequenced in a study of shared clonotypes between healthy human individuals. The naive CD8 subset, CD45RO-negative cells positively selected for CCR7, excluded terminally differentiated effector memory CD45RA+ cells. Repertoires were generated with immunoSEQ multiplex PCR, while TCRdb's copy carries only in-frame clones and drops some. Of about 1.9 million clones in the sample, 90% to 95% were seen once. Sequenced input: naive CD8+ T cells from PBMCs. The receptors shown here come from a man between 18 and 35 years old in good health. Some clones in this sample may be carry-over from other donors' samples.

The rearrangement uses TRBV29-1 and TRBJ2-1; D remains unclear. Germline CDR1 and CDR2: SQVTM and ANQGSEA. With 6 bases removed from V and 4 bases from J, the gap between germline ends came to 13 bases. The CDR3 extends over 13 amino acids. CDR3 in amino acids: CSVPLWDYNEQFF. CDR3 coding DNA: TGCAGCGTCCCTTTGTGGGATTACAATGAGCAGTTCTTC.

The V gene is TRBV11-2, the J gene TRBJ2-1; D remains ambiguous. Looked up from germline, CDR1 is SGHAT and CDR2 is FQNNGV. Trimming took 1 base from V and 2 from J, leaving 12 bases between them. This CDR3 has 16 residues. This CDR3 reads CASSLALRPTYNEQFF. The CDR3 nucleotides read TGTGCCAGCAGCTTAGCCCTCCGGCCTACCTACAATGAGCAGTTCTTC.

This clone is a singleton in its sample. The chain combines TRBV7-9 with TRBJ2-7, with 10 nucleotides matching TRBD2. The germline CDR1 and CDR2 sequences are SEHNR and FQNEAQ (reference sequence). V dropped 4 bases and J dropped 2; count of bases not matched to a gene: 17. CDR3 length equals 19 residues. The CDR3 bases are TGTGCCAGCAGCTCCTTAACGGGTCTAGCGGGAGAGTCCCCCTACGAGCAGTACTTC. Translation gives CASSSLTGLAGESPYEQYF.

V and J are TRBV28 and TRBJ1-4; 7 bases align to TRBD1. The CDR3 is 13 residues long. Germline-derived CDR1 and CDR2 are MDHEN and SYDVKM. With 4 bases clipped from V and 8 bases from J, the junction kept 4 bases outside the gene matches. The CDR3 DNA is TGTGCCAGCAGTTACAGGGGAGGCGAAAAACTGTTTTTT. Protein product: CASSYRGGEKLFF.

This chain connects TRBV2 to TRBJ2-3, with D perhaps TRBD1 (5 bases). V lost 0 bases, J lost 5 bases, and 9 bases lay in between. The CDR3 is 14 residues long. The germline CDR1 and CDR2 sequences are SNHLY and FYNNEI. The CDR3 loop reads CASSEAAGIDTQYF. CDR3 DNA: TGTGCCAGCAGTGAAGCGGCAGGGATAGATACGCAGTATTTT.

This clone has more than one count but fewer than ten. V is TRBV4-1 and J is TRBJ2-2, with D hard to call. The CDR3 is 11 residues long. Trimming removed 2 bases from V and 5 bases from J, with 0 bases in between. Germline CDR1 is MGHRA and CDR2 is YSYEKL. The CDR3 sequence is CASSQTGELFF. The CDR3 bases are TGCGCCAGCAGCCAAACCGGGGAGCTGTTTTTT.

Notes on this clone: It is unclear where the CDR3 begins or ends on the DNA, so no DNA is shown, and the CDR3 is as TCRdb lists it. This chain joins TRBV21-1 and TRBJ1-3. TRBV21-1 is a recognized pseudogene. Inclusive of both ends, the CDR3 amounts to 17 amino acids. CDR3 sequence reads: CASSKVGKGTSGNTIYF.

This clone was counted once. This sequence joins TRBV27 and TRBJ2-7, with D possibly being TRBD1 (6 bases). V was pared by 7 bases and J by 1 base, with 17 bases between. The CDR3 extends over 15 amino acids. Germline V lookup: CDR1 MNHEY, CDR2 SMNVEV (reference sequence). CDR3 sequence: CASKADRSSSYEQYF. In DNA, the CDR3 is TGTGCCAGCAAGGCTGACAGGAGTTCTTCCTACGAGCAGTACTTC.

This clone was picked up a small number of times. The identical CDR3 is also encoded by other nucleotide sequences in the sample. The rearrangement joins TRBV27 to TRBJ1-5; D is perhaps TRBD1 (6 bases). This CDR3 contains 14 residues. The germline V gene encodes CDR1 MNHEY and CDR2 SMNVEV (reference sequence). Trimming took off 4 bases at V and 4 bases at J, with 11 bases between the two ends. CDR3 DNA: TGTGCCAGCAGTTACAGGGATGGAAATCAGCCCCAGCATTTT. Amino acid sequence: CASSYRDGNQPQHF.

The chain combines TRBV13 with TRBJ2-6; no clear D. V lost 1 base and J 2 bases, leaving 6 bases between the germline ends. The CDR3 length is 15 residues. The germline gives CDR1 PRHDT, CDR2 FYEKMQ (reference sequence). CDR3 sequence reads: CASSLEGPGANVLTF. The CDR3 bases are TGTGCCAGCAGCTTAGAAGGCCCTGGGGCCAACGTCCTGACTTTC.

The chain recombines TRBV18 with TRBJ2-7; 11 bases are a match to TRBD1. The germline V gene has CDR1 KGHSH and CDR2 LQKENI. J lost 3 bases, V lost 3 bases, and 7 bases had no gene match. CDR3 length equals 16 residues. The CDR3 protein is CASSPPDRGQIYEQYF. CDR3 sequence (DNA): TGTGCCAGCTCACCTCCGGACAGGGGGCAGATCTACGAGCAGTACTTC.

The chain recombines TRBV7-9 with TRBJ2-1; 7 bases are a match to TRBD1. Unmatched junction bases numbered 8, after V lost 5 bases and J lost 10 bases. The CDR3 consists of 13 residues. Germline-derived CDR1 and CDR2 are SEHNR and FQNEAQ (reference sequence). CDR3 bases: TGTGCCAGCAGCCGGGACAGCCTTCGAGAGCAGTTCTTC. Encoded protein: CASSRDSLREQFF. Drawing the rest from reference TRBV7-9 and TRBJ2-1, the complete variable domain is DTGVSQNPRHKITKRGQNVTFRCDPISEHNRLYWYRQTLGQGPEFLTYFQNEAQLEKSRLLSDRFSAERPKGSFSTLEIQRTEQGDSAMYLCASSRDSLREQFFGPGTRLTVL.

The chain has TRBV11-3 and TRBJ2-7; 9 bases match TRBD2. This CDR3 is 16 amino acids long. Trimming took 5 bases from V and 2 from J; bases not matched to a gene: 10. Per germline, CDR1 SGHNT and CDR2 YENEEA. DNA for the CDR3: TGTGCCAGCAGCGCGGTGACTAGCGGAGATCCCTACGAGCAGTACTTC. This translates into CASSAVTSGDPYEQYF.

Remarks on this clone: Other DNA variants within this sample encode the same CDR3. V is TRBV27 and J is TRBJ1-1; D possibly corresponds to TRBD1 (6 bases). Germline V gene lookup returns CDR1 MNHEY and CDR2 SMNVEV (reference sequence). CDR3 length: 16 amino acids. The V and J ends lost 5 bases and 2 bases respectively, with 18 bases between them. The CDR3 DNA follows: TGTGCCAGCAGTCCCTCACAGGGAGAACGAAACACTGAAGCTTTCTTT. Translation gives CASSPSQGERNTEAFF.

V usage is TRBV2 and J usage is TRBJ2-1; D assignment may be TRBD1 or TRBD2 (5 bases each). Trimming stripped 1 base from V and 5 bases from J, with 9 bases between. Germline loops: CDR1 SNHLY, CDR2 FYNNEI. The CDR3 consists of 14 residues. CDR3: CASSEGDGHNEQFF. CDR3 in DNA: TGTGCCAGCAGTGAAGGGGACGGCCACAATGAGCAGTTCTTC.

V gene TRBV13 combines with J gene TRBJ2-1, with D unclear. The CDR3 covers 19 residues. The V gene lost 3 bases and the J gene lost 0 bases, with 21 bases spanning the gap. The germline CDR1 and CDR2 sequences are PRHDT and FYEKMQ (reference sequence). The DNA for the CDR3 is TGTGCCAGCAGCTTCTTGGCTCGGGTTGTTACCAGCTCCTACAATGAGCAGTTCTTC. Translating it yields CASSFLARVVTSSYNEQFF.

This chain joins TRBV15 and TRBJ2-2; D is unresolved. The CDR3 length is 14 residues. V was shortened by 1 base and J by 6 bases, with 9 bases between the two germline ends. Germline CDR1 and CDR2: LNHNV and YYDKDF (reference sequence). This CDR3 reads CATSRGAAAGELFF. Here the CDR3 DNA reads TGTGCCACCAGCAGAGGGGCTGCGGCCGGGGAGCTGTTTTTT.

V gene TRBV27 combines with J gene TRBJ1-4; D gene unclear. The V and J ends lost 4 bases and 0 bases respectively, with 12 bases between them. CDR1 is MNHEY and CDR2 is SMNVEV in the germline V gene (reference sequence). The CDR3 sequence is 16 residues long. The CDR3 DNA follows: TGTGCCAGCAGTTCCCTCCCAATTGCAACTAATGAAAAACTGTTTTTT. Its protein is CASSSLPIATNEKLFF.

In the case of this clone: At the DNA level, this CDR3 is encoded by other sequences in the same sample as well. This chain links TRBV25-1 with TRBJ2-7; D unresolved. Germline-derived CDR1 and CDR2 are MGHDK and SYGVNS. CDR3 size: 14 residues. Trimming removed 5 bases at V and 0 bases at J, with 11 bases between. CDR3 DNA: TGTGCCAGCAGTCCTACGGGCGGCTCCTACGAGCAGTACTTC. It encodes CASSPTGGSYEQYF.

This chain connects TRBV7-6 to TRBJ2-7; no firm D call. This CDR3 contains 12 residues. Germline CDR1 reads SGHVS; CDR2 reads FNYEAQ. Trimming stripped 6 bases from V and 4 bases from J, with 10 bases between. CDR3 loop: CASRDGWYEQYF. The CDR3 DNA sequence: TGTGCCAGCAGGGATGGGTGGTACGAGCAGTACTTC.

The chain combines TRBV11-2 with TRBJ1-2; D gene ambiguous. Trimming cost V 5 bases and J 7 bases, with 20 bases left between them. Germline V gene data show CDR1 as SGHAT and CDR2 as FQNNGV. The CDR3 consists of 15 residues. The CDR3 here is CASSPAGGQAVGYTF. CDR3 bases: TGTGCCAGCAGCCCCGCCGGAGGTCAAGCTGTTGGCTACACCTTC.

The chain links TRBV9 to TRBJ2-5; D remains ambiguous. Germline V lookup: CDR1 SGDLS, CDR2 YYNGEE. Trimming removed 5 bases at V and 3 bases at J, with 14 bases between. The CDR3 consists of 14 residues. The CDR3 loop is CASSDSGAKETQYF. For the CDR3, the DNA is TGTGCCAGCAGTGACTCCGGAGCCAAAGAGACCCAGTACTTC.

The chain couples TRBV6-6 to TRBJ2-2, with TRBD1 matching 8 bases. CDR1 MNHNY and CDR2 SVGAGI come from the germline V gene (reference sequence). This CDR3 is 14 amino acids long. V shed 6 bases, J shed 7 bases, and the junction held 7 bases outside the gene matches. CDR3 sequence: CASSPGTGIGELFF. In DNA, the CDR3 is TGTGCCAGCAGCCCTGGGACAGGCATCGGGGAGCTGTTTTTT.

This chain uses TRBV9 with TRBJ2-7, with 7 bases lining up with TRBD1. V shed 3 bases and J 3 bases; nucleotides not matched to a gene: 6. The germline gives CDR1 SGDLS, CDR2 YYNGEE. CDR3 length equals 14 residues. This CDR3 reads CASSGRTGLYEQYF. The CDR3 DNA reads as TGTGCCAGCAGCGGCCGGACAGGCCTCTACGAGCAGTACTTC.

CDR3 nucleotides: TGTGCCAGCAGCCCAAGGGGATCTGTGCCCTACGAGCAGTACTTC. It translates to CASSPRGSVPYEQYF. The chain couples TRBV5-6 to TRBJ2-7, with D tentatively TRBD1 (5 bases). The CDR3 runs to 15 residues. The V end was cut by 4 bases, the J end by 2 bases, with 16 bases between. Germline assignment: CDR1 SGHDT and CDR2 YYEEEE.

The rearrangement joins TRBV6-5 to TRBJ1-1; D unclear. This CDR3 region has 15 residues. V gave up 4 bases and J gave up 0 bases, with 12 bases separating them. The germline V gene has CDR1 MNHEY and CDR2 SVGAGI. In DNA form, the CDR3 reads TGTGCCAGCAGTTCGCTCAGAAACATGAACACTGAAGCTTTCTTT. It specifies CASSSLRNMNTEAFF.